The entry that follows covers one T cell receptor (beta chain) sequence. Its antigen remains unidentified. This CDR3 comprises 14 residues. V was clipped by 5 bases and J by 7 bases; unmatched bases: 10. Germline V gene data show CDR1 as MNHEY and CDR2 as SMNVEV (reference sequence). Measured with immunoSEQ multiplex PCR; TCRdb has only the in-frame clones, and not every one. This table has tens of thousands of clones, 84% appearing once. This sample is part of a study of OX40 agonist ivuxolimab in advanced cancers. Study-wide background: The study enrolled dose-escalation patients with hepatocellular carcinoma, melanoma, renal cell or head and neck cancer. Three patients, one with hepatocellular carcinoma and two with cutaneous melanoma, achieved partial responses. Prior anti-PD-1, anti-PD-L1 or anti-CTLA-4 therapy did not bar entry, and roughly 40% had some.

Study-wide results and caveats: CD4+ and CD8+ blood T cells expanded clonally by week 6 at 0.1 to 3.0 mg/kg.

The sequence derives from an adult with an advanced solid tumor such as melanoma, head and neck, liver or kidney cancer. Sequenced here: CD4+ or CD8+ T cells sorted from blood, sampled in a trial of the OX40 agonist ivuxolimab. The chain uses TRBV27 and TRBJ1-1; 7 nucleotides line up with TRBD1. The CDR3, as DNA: TGTGCCAGCAGTAACAGGGGTCTACGGGGTGAAGCTTTCTTT. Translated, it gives CASSNRGLRGEAFF.